This entry lists 28 T cell receptor beta chains sequenced from one sample in a study of tumor-infiltrating lymphocytes in primary liver carcinoma. Total RNA (approximately 450 ng) served as template for TCR beta cDNA synthesis primed by a constant-region primer. Three-round nested multiplex PCR performed with slightly modified ARM-PCR produced the TCR beta libraries. TRBV1-TRBV30 forward and Cbeta reverse primers drove the first two approximately 11-cycle rounds. TCRdb re-analysed the multiplex PCR reads in MiXCR, keeping a single row per CDR3 protein. The sample has 300,000 to 350,000 distinct CDR3 sequences, about 50% seen once. It was unsorted whole blood that yielded blood RNA, and germline DNA was also extracted. Sample: peripheral blood. The source is a woman under 40 with primary liver carcinoma and hepatitis B virus infection.

CDR3 in amino acids: CASSFGRGGSYEQYF. CDR3 coding DNA: TGTGCCAGCAGTTTCGGTCGCGGAGGCTCCTACGAGCAGTACTTC. The J gene is TRBJ2-7, the V gene TRBV6-5, with D possibly being TRBD2 (5 bases). V was clipped by 4 bases and J by 0 bases, with 13 bases between them. Germline values: CDR1 MNHEY, CDR2 SVGAGI. This CDR3 spans 15 amino acids.

V gene TRBV25-1 combines with J gene TRBJ1-3; D is undetermined. Germline V lookup: CDR1 MGHDK, CDR2 SYGVNS. The CDR3 extends over 12 amino acids. The V end lost 2 bases, the J end lost 4 bases, and 3 bases lay between the germline ends. The DNA for the CDR3 is TGTGCCAGCAGTGAAGGAGGAAACACCATATATTTT. As protein: CASSEGGNTIYF.

This clonotype was observed many times. The rearrangement uses TRBV11-3 and TRBJ2-3; D is uncertain. With 5 bases removed from V and 1 base from J, the gap between germline ends came to 7 bases. There are 13 residues in the CDR3. CDR1 is SGHNT, CDR2 YENEEA, per germline. Here the CDR3 DNA reads TGTGCCAGCAGCCCCCTCCGCACAGATACGCAGTATTTT. Translated, it gives CASSPLRTDTQYF. Full variable domain (rest looked up from reference TRBV11-3 and TRBJ2-3): EAGVVQSPRYKIIEKKQPVAFWCNPISGHNTLYWYLQNLGQGPELLIRYENEEAVDDSQLPKDRFSAERLKGVDSTLKIQPAELGDSAVYLCASSPLRTDTQYFGPGTRLTVL.

This clonotype came up many times. The rearrangement joins TRBV11-2 to TRBJ2-5; D is perhaps TRBD2 (6 bases). Germline V gene lookup returns CDR1 SGHAT and CDR2 FQNNGV. With 4 bases removed from V and 0 bases from J, the gap between germline ends came to 18 bases. CDR3 size: 17 residues. CDR3 sequence: CASSSLMRGRHQETQYF. DNA of the CDR3: TGTGCCAGCAGCTCTCTTATGCGGGGTAGGCACCAAGAGACCCAGTACTTC.

Concerning this clonotype: Likely a read error: the CDR3 ends without its conserved phenylalanine or tryptophan. The limits of the CDR3 on the DNA are not certain, so only TCRdb's listed CDR3 is given. The chain couples TRBV29-1 to TRBJ2-2; TRBD1 was called by the table and not checked on the DNA. CDR1 is SQVTM and CDR2 is ANQGSEA in the germline V gene. The CDR3 is 16 residues long, ends included. CDR3 amino acids: CSVELWTPLNTGELLL.

Comments on this clonotype: The junction does not match germline at one end; this may be a read error. CDR3 sequence: CASSRSSGVRVTEAFF. CDR3 bases: TGCGCCAGCAGCCGTAGCTCAGGGGTTCGGGTGACTGAAGCTTTCTTT. The rearrangement links TRBV6-6 to TRBJ1-1, with a possible D match to TRBD1 (6 bases). Germline V gene data show CDR1 as MNHNY and CDR2 as SVGAGI (reference sequence). This CDR3 is built from 16 residues.

In its sample, this clonotype was seen a few times. The CDR3 reads CASSYGPSSTDTQYF. In DNA, the CDR3 is TGTGCCAGCAGTTACGGCCCTAGCAGCACAGATACGCAGTATTTT. This sequence joins TRBV6-2 or TRBV6-3 and TRBJ2-3; a possible D gene is TRBD2 (5 bases). The CDR3 contains 15 residues. V gave up 2 bases and J gave up 0 bases, with 9 bases separating them. Germline assignment: CDR1 MNHEY and CDR2 SVGEGT.

To note about this clonotype: At one end the junction does not follow the germline gene, possibly because of a read error. The chain is built from TRBV6-1 and TRBJ2-3; D possibly corresponds to TRBD1 (5 bases). The CDR3 loop spans 14 amino acids. Germline CDR1 is MNHNS and CDR2 is SASEGT. CDR3 loop: CASGAVWFTGTQYF. The CDR3 DNA reads TGTGCCAGCGGTGCTGTGTGGTTTACAGGTACGCAGTATTTT.

On this clonotype: One end of the junction varies from germline; a read error may be responsible. The chain combines TRBV6-1 with TRBJ1-5; 7 positions agree with TRBD1. The CDR3 has 18 amino acids. Per germline, CDR1 MNHNS and CDR2 SASEGT. The CDR3 loop is CASSDHRGGWISNQHQHF. CDR3 DNA sequence: TGTGCCAGCAGTGATCACAGGGGCGGGTGGATCAGCAATCAGCACCAGCATTTT.

The J gene is TRBJ2-7, the V gene TRBV4-2; D tentatively reads TRBD1 or TRBD2 (5 bases each). This CDR3 spans 18 amino acids. In germline, CDR1 is LGHNA, CDR2 YNFKEQ. V lost 5 bases and J lost 3, with 26 bases in between. CDR3 nucleotide sequence: TGTGCCAGCAGCGAGGGGCAGGTCTCCAGGTTGGGGAGCTACGAGCAGTACTTC. The encoded protein is CASSEGQVSRLGSYEQYF.

Details on this clonotype: Being one base from a much bigger clone, this may be a read error. The DNA for the CDR3 is TGTGCCAGCAGTTGGGGCGGTCGAAATATGCAGTATTTT. It codes for CASSWGGRNMQYF. The chain is built from TRBV12-3 or TRBV12-4 and TRBJ2-3, with D perhaps matching TRBD1 (5 bases). This CDR3 contains 13 residues. Trimming removed 4 bases at V and 11 bases at J, with 16 bases between.

The sample holds a few counts of this clonotype. The junction does not match germline at one end; this may be a read error. The gene calls are TRBV4-1 and TRBJ2-1, with a possible D match to TRBD2 (6 bases). The CDR3 sequence is 20 residues long. CDR1 MGHRA and CDR2 YSYEKL come from the germline V gene. The CDR3 region is CASSQVRKFGELAAYDEQFF. The CDR3 nucleotides are TGCGCCAGCAGCCAAGTAAGAAAATTTGGGGAACTAGCAGCCTACGATGAGCAGTTCTTC.

As for this clonotype: A much bigger clone sits one base away, suggesting this may be a read error. The chain links TRBV4-3 to TRBJ2-7, with D tentatively TRBD2 (6 bases). The CDR3 covers 16 residues. Per the germline V gene, CDR1 is LGHNA and CDR2 is YSLEER. The CDR3 loop is CASSQVRGGTNYERYF. The CDR3 DNA reads as TGCGCCAGCAGCCAAGTTAGGGGCGGGACGAACTACGAGCGGTACTTC.

Comments on this clonotype: With a much larger clone just one base away, this may be a read error. The chain carries TRBV4-2 and TRBJ2-1, with TRBD2 as a possible D gene (5 bases). Deletions cut 1 base from V and 8 bases from J, with 18 bases between. The CDR3 contains 16 residues. Germline V gene sequence: CDR1 LGHNA, CDR2 YNFKEQ. CDR3 sequence: CASSQVSERADDEQFF. The CDR3 coding sequence is TGTGCCAGCAGCCAAGTTAGCGAGAGGGCCGACGATGAGCAGTTCTTC.

This chain connects TRBV1 to TRBJ2-7; the tabulated D call, TRBD2, remains unverified against the DNA. TRBV1 is given as a pseudogene. The CDR3 has 18 residues. CDR3 in amino acids: CNSSQDEYSGGRSYEQYF. CDR3 nucleotides: TGCAACAGCAGCCAAGATGAATATAGCGGGGGACGCTCCTACGAGCAGTACTTC.

The rearrangement uses TRBV28 and TRBJ1-5; the D is unclear. Trimming left V 3 bases short and J 1 base short, with 13 bases between. There are 16 residues in the CDR3. Germline values: CDR1 MDHEN, CDR2 SYDVKM. This CDR3 is CASSFPRLRSNQPQHF. The CDR3 DNA is TGTGCCAGCAGTTTCCCCCGGTTGAGAAGCAATCAGCCCCAGCATTTT. The full variable domain, its missing parts supplied by reference TRBV28 and TRBJ1-5, is DVKVTQSSRYLVKRTGEKVFLECVQDMDHENMFWYRQDPGLGLRLIYFSYDVKMKEKGDIPEGYSVSREKKERFSLILESASTNQTSMYLCASSFPRLRSNQPQHFGDGTRLSIL.

This clonotype was counted between two and nine times. J is TRBJ2-1 and V is TRBV5-6; the match to TRBD2 covers 11 bases. Per germline, CDR1 SGHDT and CDR2 YYEEEE. V lost 4 bases to trimming and J lost 7 bases; unmatched junction nucleotides: 10. The CDR3 extends over 16 amino acids. The CDR3 is CASSPTTSGVGNEQFF. As DNA, the CDR3 is TGTGCCAGCAGCCCAACGACTAGCGGGGTAGGGAATGAGCAGTTCTTC.

The table lists this clonotype with many counts. V gene TRBV11-3 combines with J gene TRBJ1-1; 7 bases are shared with TRBD1. Germline trimming cut 4 bases from V and 5 bases from J; bases unmatched to any gene: 10. Germline loops: CDR1 SGHNT, CDR2 YENEEA. CDR3 length: 15 amino acids. As DNA, the CDR3 is TGTGCCAGCAGCTCCTATGACAGGGAGGGGACTGAAGCTTTCTTT. Residues: CASSSYDREGTEAFF.

This clonotype was seen only a few times. The chain employs TRBV4-1 and TRBJ2-5, with D uncertain. CDR3 length equals 13 residues. V was trimmed by 4 bases and J by 2 bases, leaving 8 bases between them. CDR1 and CDR2 from the germline V gene are MGHRA and YSYEKL. This CDR3 is CASSPGYQETQYF. In DNA, the CDR3 is TGCGCCAGCAGCCCAGGATATCAAGAGACCCAGTACTTC.

As to this clonotype: At one end, the junction sequence differs from germline, possibly due to a read error. The chain joins TRBV11-2 to TRBJ2-7; tentatively, D is TRBD2 (6 bases). Germline CDR1 reads SGHAT; CDR2 reads FQNNGV. CDR3 length equals 15 residues. The DNA of the CDR3 is TGCGCCAGCAGCCCTACTTTGGAGGGATCGCACGAGCAGTACTTC. It yields the protein CASSPTLEGSHEQYF.

Turning to this clonotype: This may arise from a read error, as a much more abundant clone is one base away. The chain uses TRBV11-3 and TRBJ2-1, with 7 bases that match TRBD2. The ends lost 5 bases at V and 0 bases at J; junction bases unmatched: 10. The CDR3 is 17 amino acids. Germline V lookup: CDR1 SGHNT, CDR2 YENEEA. CDR3 in DNA: TGTGCCAGCAGCGCCCGTCCGGGACTAAACTCCTACAATGAGCAGTTCTTC. This translates into CASSARPGLNSYNEQFF.

Points on this clonotype: A much larger clone differs by one base, so this may be a read error. The chain carries TRBV4-2 and TRBJ2-1, with 7 positions matching TRBD2. Germline V gene sequence: CDR1 LGHNA, CDR2 YNFKEQ. Trimming took 1 base from V and 6 from J; bases not matched to a gene: 6. The CDR3 runs to 15 residues. CDR3 DNA sequence: TGTGCCAGCAGCCAAGCCATTCTAGCGGTCAATGAGCAGTTCTTC. Its translation: CASSQAILAVNEQFF.

For this clonotype: A read error is possible here, since a much larger clone lies one base away. The chain is built from TRBV12-3 or TRBV12-4 and TRBJ1-6; D ambiguous. The length of the CDR3 is 12 residues. Here the CDR3 DNA reads TGTTCCAGCAGTTTAATGGATTCACCCCTCCACTTT. This gives the protein CSSSLMDSPLHF.

On this clonotype itself: Compared with germline, one end of the junction differs, possibly owing to a read error. The chain has TRBV6-2 or TRBV6-3 and TRBJ2-1; D not resolved. The CDR3 runs to 14 residues. Germline V gene sequence: CDR1 MNHEY, CDR2 SVGEGT. The CDR3 loop reads CASSYSGPDNEHFF. The CDR3, as DNA: TGTGCCAGCAGTTACTCCGGGCCTGACAATGAGCACTTCTTC.

Turning to this clonotype: Relative to the germline gene, one junction end is altered; a read error may explain this. V usage is TRBV5-4 and J usage is TRBJ2-1; tentatively, D is TRBD2 (6 bases). In germline, CDR1 is SGHNT, CDR2 YYREEE (reference sequence). The CDR3 has 14 residues. The CDR3 DNA sequence: TGTGTCAGCAGCTTGGGGGGAGGTAACAATGAGCAGTTCTTC. As protein: CVSSLGGGNNEQFF.

This chain links TRBV6-6 with TRBJ2-1; TRBD2 agrees at 8 bases. CDR1 and CDR2 (germline): MNHNY, SVGAGI (reference sequence). This CDR3 has 15 amino acids. The V segment lost 6 bases and the J segment 7 bases; nucleotides outside the gene matches: 11. CDR3 nucleotides: TGTGCCAGCAGATCCACTCAAGCGGGAGAGAATGAGCAGTTCTTC. Translation: CASRSTQAGENEQFF.

A remark on this clonotype: One end of the junction is discordant with germline, which a read error may explain. The chain is built from TRBV11-3 and TRBJ2-1, with 10 bases fitting TRBD2. The germline CDR1 and CDR2 sequences are SGHNT and YENEEA. This CDR3 comprises 20 residues. CDR3 loop: CANSSGPLGSGRLSYNEQFF. In nucleotides, the CDR3 is TGTGCCAACAGCTCAGGGCCCTTGGGTAGCGGGAGGCTCTCCTACAATGAGCAGTTCTTC. The variable domain in full, completed from reference TRBV11-3 and TRBJ2-1, reads EAGVVQSPRYKIIEKKQPVAFWCNPISGHNTLYWYLQNLGQGPELLIRYENEEAVDDSQLPKDRFSAERLKGVDSTLKIQPAELGDSAVYLCANSSGPLGSGRLSYNEQFFGPGTRLTVL.

This clonotype was seen once. The conserved closing phenylalanine or tryptophan is absent in this CDR3, likely reflecting a read error. This chain connects TRBV11-2 to TRBJ2-3; weak D call: TRBD2 (6 bases). There are 13 residues in the CDR3. Trimming took 1 base from V and 5 from J, leaving 7 bases between them. Germline loops: CDR1 SGHAT, CDR2 FQNNGV. In nucleotides, the CDR3 is TGTGCCAGCAGCTTAGTCGGGGGAGATACGCAGTATTTA. Protein sequence: CASSLVGGDTQYL.